This T cell receptor (beta chain) derives from a study of blood T cells in healthy people across ages. General study points: Expanded clonotype shifts may have been confounded, as the donors had an unknown CMV status.

Remarks on this clonotype: Its matching antigen is unknown.

The CDR3 totals 12 residues. A second PCR, run for roughly 7 to 12 cycles, used a sample-barcoded 5' primer plus a J-beta primer mix. One entry per CDR3 protein results from TCRdb running MiXCR on the 5' RACE reads. The table records 500,000 to 650,000 distinct CDR3 sequences, about a quarter of them present only once. Researchers isolated at least 6.5 million PBMCs per sample. In addition, the sample was reused for a study of T cells of mothers and their children. That work adds: Each child gave 2.5 million to 3.5 million TCR beta CDR3 reads (each mother, over 8.5 million). Researchers report slightly higher, though non-significant, overlap in related mother-child pairs than in unrelated pairs.

The rearrangement joins TRBV12-3 or TRBV12-4 to TRBJ2-5; 8 bases align to TRBD2. The end of the DNA fits TRBJ2-7 better, so the J call may be wrong. This TCR derives from a boy younger than 10 in good health. Source material: blood. The CDR3, as DNA: TGTGCCAGCAGCCAAACTAGCGGCGAGCAGTACTTC. Its translation: CASSQTSGEQYF.